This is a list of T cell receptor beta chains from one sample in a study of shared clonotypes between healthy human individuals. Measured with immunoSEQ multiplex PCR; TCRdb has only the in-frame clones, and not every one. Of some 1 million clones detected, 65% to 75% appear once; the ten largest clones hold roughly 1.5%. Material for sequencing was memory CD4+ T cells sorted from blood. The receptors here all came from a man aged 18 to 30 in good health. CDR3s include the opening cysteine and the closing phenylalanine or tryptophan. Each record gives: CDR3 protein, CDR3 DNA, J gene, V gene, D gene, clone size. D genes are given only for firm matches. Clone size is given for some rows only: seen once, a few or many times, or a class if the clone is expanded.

cdr3_aa: CASSSQNTEAFF
cdr3_nt: TGTGCCAGCAGTTCCCAAAACACTGAAGCTTTCTTT
j_call: TRBJ1-1
v_call: TRBV6-6
d_call: .
clone_size: few

cdr3_aa: CAWSVRLTTGELFF
cdr3_nt: TGTGCCTGGAGTGTACGGCTAACCACCGGGGAGCTGTTTTTT
j_call: TRBJ2-2
v_call: TRBV30
d_call: .
clone_size: .

cdr3_aa: CASSLAQSNQPQHF
cdr3_nt: TGTGCCAGCAGCTTAGCGCAATCTAATCAGCCCCAGCATTTT
j_call: TRBJ1-5
v_call: TRBV7-6
d_call: .
clone_size: few

cdr3_aa: CASSDQGASNQPQHF
cdr3_nt: TGTGCCAGTAGTGACCAGGGGGCTAGCAATCAGCCCCAGCATTTT
j_call: TRBJ1-5
v_call: TRBV19
d_call: TRBD1
clone_size: .

cdr3_aa: CASSKTGTENYGYTF
cdr3_nt: TGTGCCAGCTCAAAAACCGGGACAGAAAACTATGGCTACACCTTC
j_call: TRBJ1-2
v_call: TRBV18
d_call: TRBD1
clone_size: few

cdr3_aa: CASSNYLGNTEAFF
cdr3_nt: TGTGCCAGTAGTAACTACTTGGGGAACACTGAAGCTTTCTTT
j_call: TRBJ1-1
v_call: TRBV19
d_call: .
clone_size: .

cdr3_aa: CASSDGGSRGYTF
cdr3_nt: TGTGCCAGCAGTGATGGGGGATCGCGCGGCTACACCTTC
j_call: TRBJ1-2
v_call: TRBV2
d_call: .
clone_size: .

cdr3_aa: CASSLVGELTGWGIQYF
cdr3_nt: TGTGCCAGCAGCTTGGTGGGGGAATTGACTGGATGGGGCATTCAGTACTTC
j_call: TRBJ2-4
v_call: TRBV5-8
d_call: .
clone_size: .

cdr3_aa: CASSLPPLETQYF
cdr3_nt: TGTGCCAGCAGCTTACCCCCTCTAGAGACCCAGTACTTC
j_call: TRBJ2-5
v_call: TRBV9
d_call: .
clone_size: many

cdr3_aa: CASSLDREDYEQYF
cdr3_nt: TGTGCCAGCAGTCTGGACAGGGAAGATTACGAGCAGTACTTC
j_call: TRBJ2-7
v_call: TRBV21-1
d_call: .
clone_size: .

cdr3_aa: CASSIEGQNGIQYF
cdr3_nt: TGTGCCAGTAGTATAGAGGGACAAAACGGCATTCAGTACTTC
j_call: TRBJ2-4
v_call: TRBV19
d_call: .
clone_size: .

cdr3_aa: CASSSDGSGNTIYF
cdr3_nt: TGTGCCAGCAGCTCCGATGGCTCTGGAAACACCATATATTTT
j_call: TRBJ1-3
v_call: TRBV5-6
d_call: .
clone_size: .

cdr3_aa: CASSLALRTDYGYTF
cdr3_nt: TGTGCCAGCAGCTTAGCGCTGAGGACAGATTATGGCTACACCTTC
j_call: TRBJ1-2
v_call: TRBV7-2
d_call: .
clone_size: few

cdr3_aa: CASSPSGGAYTDTQYF
cdr3_nt: TGCGCCAGCAGTCCTAGCGGGGGGGCGTACACAGATACGCAGTATTTT
j_call: TRBJ2-3
v_call: TRBV10-1
d_call: TRBD2
clone_size: .

cdr3_aa: CASKRTYGSYEQYF
cdr3_nt: TGTGCCAGCAAGCGGACCTATGGATCCTACGAGCAGTACTTC
j_call: TRBJ2-7
v_call: TRBV2
d_call: .
clone_size: .

cdr3_aa: CASSSVGQGTSNTEAFF
cdr3_nt: TGTGCCAGTAGTTCTGTGGGACAGGGTACCTCGAACACTGAAGCTTTCTTT
j_call: TRBJ1-1
v_call: TRBV19
d_call: TRBD1
clone_size: few

cdr3_aa: CASSLVCIGSNYGYTF
cdr3_nt: TGTGCCAGCAGCTTAGTTTGTATAGGCAGTAACTATGGCTACACCTTC
j_call: TRBJ1-2
v_call: TRBV7-3
d_call: .
clone_size: many

cdr3_aa: CASSLGDSGNTIYF
cdr3_nt: TGTGCCAGCAGCTTAGGGGACTCTGGAAACACCATATATTTT
j_call: TRBJ1-3
v_call: TRBV5-6
d_call: .
clone_size: many

cdr3_aa: CASSQVVVKGNPEQYF
cdr3_nt: TGCGCCAGCAGCCAAGTGGTTGTAAAGGGGAACCCCGAGCAGTACTTC
j_call: TRBJ2-7
v_call: TRBV4-1
d_call: .
clone_size: .

cdr3_aa: CASAQGRVQFF
cdr3_nt: TGTGCCAGCGCTCAGGGGCGGGTGCAGTTCTTC
j_call: TRBJ2-1
v_call: TRBV9
d_call: .
clone_size: .

cdr3_aa: CASSYGGGGNQETQYF
cdr3_nt: TGTGCCAGCAGTTACGGCGGAGGGGGTAACCAAGAGACCCAGTACTTC
j_call: TRBJ2-5
v_call: TRBV6-6
d_call: .
clone_size: .

cdr3_aa: CASSPGVNQPQHF
cdr3_nt: TGTGCCAGCAGCCCTGGGGTCAATCAGCCCCAGCATTTT
j_call: TRBJ1-5
v_call: TRBV7-3
d_call: .
clone_size: .

cdr3_aa: CASSLDIAYTF
cdr3_nt: TGTGCCAGCAGCTTGGACATCGCCTACACCTTC
j_call: TRBJ1-2
v_call: TRBV5-5
d_call: .
clone_size: .

cdr3_aa: CASSPAGPTSYEQYF
cdr3_nt: TGTGCCAGCTCACCCGCGGGACCCACCTCCTACGAGCAGTACTTC
j_call: TRBJ2-7
v_call: TRBV18
d_call: .
clone_size: .

cdr3_aa: CASNPGLAGLSYNEQFF
cdr3_nt: TGTGCCAGCAACCCGGGACTAGCGGGATTATCCTACAATGAGCAGTTCTTC
j_call: TRBJ2-1
v_call: TRBV2
d_call: TRBD2
clone_size: .

cdr3_aa: CASSQDAGADEKLFF
cdr3_nt: TGTGCCAGCAGCCAAGATGCAGGGGCCGATGAAAAACTGTTTTTT
j_call: TRBJ1-4
v_call: TRBV4-2
d_call: .
clone_size: .

cdr3_aa: CASSRVFPYEQYF
cdr3_nt: TGTGCCAGCAGCAGGGTCTTCCCCTACGAGCAGTACTTC
j_call: TRBJ2-7
v_call: TRBV2
d_call: .
clone_size: .

cdr3_aa: CASSPVQVSYEQYF
cdr3_nt: TGTGCCAGCTCACCTGTCCAGGTCTCCTACGAGCAGTACTTC
j_call: TRBJ2-7
v_call: TRBV18
d_call: .
clone_size: once

cdr3_aa: CAWSRYSGNTIYF
cdr3_nt: TGTGCCTGGAGCAGGTACTCTGGAAACACCATATATTTT
j_call: TRBJ1-3
v_call: TRBV30
d_call: .
clone_size: .

cdr3_aa: CAWSPYRDTDDYGYTF
cdr3_nt: TGTGCCTGGAGTCCTTACCGGGACACTGATGACTATGGCTACACCTTC
j_call: TRBJ1-2
v_call: TRBV30
d_call: .
clone_size: .

cdr3_aa: CAITPSLLNYGYTF
cdr3_nt: TGTGCCATCACCCCCAGCCTACTGAACTATGGCTACACCTTC
j_call: TRBJ1-2
v_call: TRBV10-3
d_call: .
clone_size: .

cdr3_aa: CASSGGRVTEAFF
cdr3_nt: TGTGCCAGCAGTGGGGGGAGGGTCACTGAAGCTTTCTTT
j_call: TRBJ1-1
v_call: TRBV6-1
d_call: .
clone_size: .

cdr3_aa: CAIRPSNGIDSPLHF
cdr3_nt: TGTGCCATCAGGCCGTCGAACGGCATAGATTCACCCCTCCACTTT
j_call: TRBJ1-6
v_call: TRBV10-3
d_call: .
clone_size: once

cdr3_aa: CASSENPPQGNQPQHF
cdr3_nt: TGTGCCAGCAGTGAAAATCCTCCTCAGGGAAATCAGCCCCAGCATTTT
j_call: TRBJ1-5
v_call: TRBV2
d_call: .
clone_size: few

cdr3_aa: CASSMGDMSSPLHF
cdr3_nt: TGTGCCAGTAGTATGGGGGACATGAGTTCACCCCTCCACTTT
j_call: TRBJ1-6
v_call: TRBV19
d_call: .
clone_size: many

cdr3_aa: CSVDSPRTDTQYF
cdr3_nt: TGCAGCGTTGACAGCCCCCGGACAGATACGCAGTATTTT
j_call: TRBJ2-3
v_call: TRBV29-1
d_call: .
clone_size: .

cdr3_aa: CAISDSFGGGGNQPQHF
cdr3_nt: TGTGCCATCAGTGATTCCTTCGGCGGCGGGGGCAATCAGCCCCAGCATTTT
j_call: TRBJ1-5
v_call: TRBV10-3
d_call: .
clone_size: many

cdr3_aa: CASSADTTYEQYF
cdr3_nt: TGTGCCAGCTCGGCCGATACCACCTACGAGCAGTACTTC
j_call: TRBJ2-7
v_call: TRBV2
d_call: .
clone_size: .

cdr3_aa: CASSLRAGLSYGYTF
cdr3_nt: TGTGCCAGCAGCCTGCGAGCAGGTCTAAGCTATGGCTACACCTTC
j_call: TRBJ1-2
v_call: TRBV5-6
d_call: .
clone_size: few

cdr3_aa: CASSLDLGRGTQYF
cdr3_nt: TGTGCCAGCAGCTTAGACTTAGGCCGAGGGACCCAGTACTTC
j_call: TRBJ2-5
v_call: TRBV7-9
d_call: .
clone_size: .

cdr3_aa: CASSLGGSGNEKLFF
cdr3_nt: TGTGCCAGCAGCTTGGGGGGGTCGGGAAATGAAAAACTGTTTTTT
j_call: TRBJ1-4
v_call: TRBV5-4
d_call: .
clone_size: .

cdr3_aa: CASRRGQAKETQYF
cdr3_nt: TGTGCCAGCAGGCGGGGACAGGCTAAAGAGACCCAGTACTTC
j_call: TRBJ2-5
v_call: TRBV6-5
d_call: TRBD1
clone_size: once

cdr3_aa: CASSFNLVTNTEAFF
cdr3_nt: TGTGCCAGTAGTTTTAACCTCGTGACGAACACTGAAGCTTTCTTT
j_call: TRBJ1-1
v_call: TRBV19
d_call: .
clone_size: few

cdr3_aa: CASSLLNYEQYF
cdr3_nt: TGTGCCAGCAGCTTGTTAAATTACGAGCAGTACTTC
j_call: TRBJ2-7
v_call: TRBV7-9
d_call: .
clone_size: few

cdr3_aa: CASSSRDTQIYEQYF
cdr3_nt: TGTGCCAGCAGCAGCCGGGACACGCAGATCTACGAGCAGTACTTC
j_call: TRBJ2-7
v_call: TRBV7-9
d_call: .
clone_size: .

cdr3_aa: CASSRLRTTGNTGELFF
cdr3_nt: TGTGCCAGCAGCAGACTCAGAACGACAGGAAACACCGGGGAGCTGTTTTTT
j_call: TRBJ2-2
v_call: TRBV7-9
d_call: .
clone_size: .

cdr3_aa: CASSDASEAFF
cdr3_nt: TGTGCCAGCAGTGACGCGTCTGAAGCTTTCTTT
j_call: TRBJ1-1
v_call: TRBV6-1
d_call: .
clone_size: few

cdr3_aa: CATEEAPNYGYTF
cdr3_nt: TGTGCCACCGAAGAGGCCCCTAACTATGGCTACACCTTC
j_call: TRBJ1-2
v_call: TRBV2
d_call: .
clone_size: .